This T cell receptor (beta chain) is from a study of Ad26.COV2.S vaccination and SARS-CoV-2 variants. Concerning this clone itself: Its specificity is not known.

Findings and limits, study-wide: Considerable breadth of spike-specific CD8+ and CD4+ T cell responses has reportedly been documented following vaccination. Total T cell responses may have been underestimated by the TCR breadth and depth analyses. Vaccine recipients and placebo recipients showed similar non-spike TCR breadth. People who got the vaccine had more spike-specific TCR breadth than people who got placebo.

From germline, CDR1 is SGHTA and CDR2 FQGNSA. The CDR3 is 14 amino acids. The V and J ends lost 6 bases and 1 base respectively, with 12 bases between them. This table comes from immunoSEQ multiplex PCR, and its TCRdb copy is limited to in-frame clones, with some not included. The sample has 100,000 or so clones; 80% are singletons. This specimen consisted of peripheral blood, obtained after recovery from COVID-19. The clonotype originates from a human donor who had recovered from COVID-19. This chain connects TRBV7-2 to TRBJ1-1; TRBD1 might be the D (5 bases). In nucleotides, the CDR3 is TGTGCCAGCAGTTATGGGACGGGGAACACTGAAGCTTTCTTT. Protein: CASSYGTGNTEAFF.